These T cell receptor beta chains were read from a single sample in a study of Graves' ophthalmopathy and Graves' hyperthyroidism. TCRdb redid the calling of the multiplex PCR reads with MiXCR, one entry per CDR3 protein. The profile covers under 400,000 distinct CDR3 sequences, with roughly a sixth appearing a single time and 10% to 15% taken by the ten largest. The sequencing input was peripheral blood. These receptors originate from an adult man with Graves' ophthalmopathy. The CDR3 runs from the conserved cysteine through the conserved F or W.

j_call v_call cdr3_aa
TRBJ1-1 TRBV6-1 CASSELVSLDTEAFF
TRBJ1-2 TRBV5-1 CASSLVGPHYGYIF
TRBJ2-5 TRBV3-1 CASSQLSGGAQETQYF
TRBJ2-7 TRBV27 CASKSSTYEQYF
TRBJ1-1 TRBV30 CARSLTGNEAFF
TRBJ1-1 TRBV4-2 CASSPTSDSNTEAFF
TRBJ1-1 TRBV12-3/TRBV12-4 CASSRQGVGAEAFF
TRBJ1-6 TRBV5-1 CASSSQGAGNSPLHF
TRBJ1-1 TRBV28 CASSQNRRQALEAFF
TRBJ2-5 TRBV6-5 CASSYSIQGARETQYF
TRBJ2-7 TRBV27 CASSPPNRATYEQYF
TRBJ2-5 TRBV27 CASSSRTQETQYF
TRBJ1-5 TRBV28 CASSLGDLIGNQPQHF
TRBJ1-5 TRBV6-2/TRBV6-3 CAGRRDGNQPQHF
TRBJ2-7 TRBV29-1 CSVSSRVAGGLEQYF
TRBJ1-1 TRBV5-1 CASSRQGVNTEAFF
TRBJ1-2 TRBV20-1 CSAREGQGNYGYTF
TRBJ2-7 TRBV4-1 CASKLGLADYYEQYF
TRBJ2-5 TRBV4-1 CASSQEGMGGQKTQYF
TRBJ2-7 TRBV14 CASSTRTSGSPSSYEQYF
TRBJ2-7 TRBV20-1 CSARDRGRANEQYF
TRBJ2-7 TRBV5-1 CASSPQTVPYEQYF
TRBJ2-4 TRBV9 CASSAPPGSGVENIQYF
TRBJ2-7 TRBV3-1 CASSQEWGAYEQYF
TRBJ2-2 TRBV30 CAWSSGLPNTGELFF
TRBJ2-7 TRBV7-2 CASSLGGLGRYEQYF
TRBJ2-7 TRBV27 CASRDRGYYEQYF
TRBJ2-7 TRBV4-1 CASSHVFPGQGIYEQYF
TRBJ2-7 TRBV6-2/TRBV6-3 CASGFLRGGEQYF
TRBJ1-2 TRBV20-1 CSAPGTESYGYTF
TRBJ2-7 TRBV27 CASSQLAEFYEQYF
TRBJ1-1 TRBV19 CASSIVGRQNTEAFF
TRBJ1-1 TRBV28 CASSLGGGNTEAFF
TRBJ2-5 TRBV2 CASLGRQYQETQYF
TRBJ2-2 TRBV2 CASELGLAPNTWELFF
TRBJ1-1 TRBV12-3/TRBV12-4 CASRGVTGGVRAFF
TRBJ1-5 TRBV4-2 CASSQMGQRDQPQHF
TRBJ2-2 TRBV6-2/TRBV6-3 CASGGRGAGELFF
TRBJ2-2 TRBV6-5 CASTRSSGGANTGELFF
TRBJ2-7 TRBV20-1 CSATGTGASYEQYF
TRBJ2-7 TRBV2 CASSTRGQGPTYEQYF
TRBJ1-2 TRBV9 CASSVGHSNYGYTF
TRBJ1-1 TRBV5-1 CASSHEGRDAAFF
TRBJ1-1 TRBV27 CASTMNGPHTEAFF
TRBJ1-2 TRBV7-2 CASSRTSREGYGYTF
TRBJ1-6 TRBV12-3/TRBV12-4 CASIHGQANSPLHF
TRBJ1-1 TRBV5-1 CASSGTGLNTEAFF
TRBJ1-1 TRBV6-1 CASKRQGILNTEAFF
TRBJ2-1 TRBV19 CASSVGGNRENEQFF
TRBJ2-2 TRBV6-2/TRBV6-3 CASVLAGEAGTGELFF
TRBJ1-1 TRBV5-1 CASRKVNTEAFF
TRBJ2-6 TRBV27 CASSSATGANVLTF